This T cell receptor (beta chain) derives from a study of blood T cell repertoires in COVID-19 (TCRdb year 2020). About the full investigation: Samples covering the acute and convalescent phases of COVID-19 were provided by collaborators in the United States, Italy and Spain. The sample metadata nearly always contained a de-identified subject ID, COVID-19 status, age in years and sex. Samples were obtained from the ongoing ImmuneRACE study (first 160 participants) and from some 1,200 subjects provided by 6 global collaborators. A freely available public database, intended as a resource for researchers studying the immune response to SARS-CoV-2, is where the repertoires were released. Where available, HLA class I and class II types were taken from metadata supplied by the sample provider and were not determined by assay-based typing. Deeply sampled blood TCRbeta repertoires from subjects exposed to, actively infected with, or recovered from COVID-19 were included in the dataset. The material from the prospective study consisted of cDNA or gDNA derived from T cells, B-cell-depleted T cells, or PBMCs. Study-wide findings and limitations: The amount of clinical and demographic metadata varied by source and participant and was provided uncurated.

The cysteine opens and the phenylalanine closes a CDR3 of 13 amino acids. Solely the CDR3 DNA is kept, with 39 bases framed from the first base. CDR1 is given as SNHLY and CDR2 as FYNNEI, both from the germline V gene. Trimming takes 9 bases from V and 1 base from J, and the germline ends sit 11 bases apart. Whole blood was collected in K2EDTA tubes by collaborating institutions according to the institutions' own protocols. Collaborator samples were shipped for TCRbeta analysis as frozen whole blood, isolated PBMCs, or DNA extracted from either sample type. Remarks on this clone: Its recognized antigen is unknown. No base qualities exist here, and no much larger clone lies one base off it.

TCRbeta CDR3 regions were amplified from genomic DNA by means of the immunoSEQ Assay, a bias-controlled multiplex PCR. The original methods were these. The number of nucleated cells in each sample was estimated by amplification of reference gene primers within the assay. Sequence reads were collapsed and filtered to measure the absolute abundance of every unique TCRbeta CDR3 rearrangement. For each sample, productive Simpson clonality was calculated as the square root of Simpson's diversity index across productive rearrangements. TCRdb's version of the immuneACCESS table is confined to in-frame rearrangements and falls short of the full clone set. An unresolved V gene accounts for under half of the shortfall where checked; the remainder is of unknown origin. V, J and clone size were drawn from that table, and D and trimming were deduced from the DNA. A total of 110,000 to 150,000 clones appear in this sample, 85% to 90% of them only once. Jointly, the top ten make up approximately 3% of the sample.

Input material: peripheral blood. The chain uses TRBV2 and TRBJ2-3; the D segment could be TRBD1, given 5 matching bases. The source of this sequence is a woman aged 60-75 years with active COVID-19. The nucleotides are TGTGCCAGGCAGGGTAAAGGCACAGATACGCAGTATTTT. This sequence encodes CARQGKGTDTQYF.